Presented here are 22 T cell receptor beta chains from one specimen sequenced in a study of T cells in women clearing cervical HPV infection. Profiling relied on immunoSEQ multiplex PCR, and the TCRdb table lists in-frame clones only, not all of them. The record lists around 19,000 clones, of which the ten most abundant hold more than 4.5%. Sequencing used blood buffy coat. These receptors were collected from a woman aged 18-69 years with a cervical HPV16 infection that either progressed to CIN3+ or cleared (not recorded which).

With regard to this clone: The missing CDR3 end, 3 residues past where the read stops, is filled in from the germline J gene. The chain employs TRBV7-6 and TRBJ2-4; D might be TRBD2 (5 bases). The CDR3 consists of 15 residues. Germline-derived CDR1 and CDR2 are SGHVS and FNYEAQ. The CDR3 loop reads CASSLERTPFYGQYF. CDR3 DNA (partial): TGTGCCAGCAGCTTAGAGCGGACCCCATTCTATGGT.

A remark on this clone: Sequencing ends 3 residues short of the CDR3 end; the germline J gene provides the rest. The chain employs TRBV20-1 and TRBJ2-7, with D perhaps matching TRBD1 (5 bases). This CDR3 has 12 residues. CDR1 and CDR2 (germline): DFQATT, SNEGSKA (reference sequence). V gave up 6 bases and J gave up 0 bases, with 9 bases separating them. Incomplete CDR3 DNA: TGCAGTGCAACGACAGACTCCTACGAG. Protein: CSATTDSYE. The entire CDR3 protein reads CSATTDSYEQYF.

Concerning this clone: The missing CDR3 end, 3 residues past where the read stops, is filled in from the germline J gene. The chain joins TRBV6-2 or TRBV6-3 to TRBJ2-5; a possible D gene is TRBD2 (7 bases). Per the germline V gene, CDR1 is MNHEY and CDR2 is SVGEGT. This CDR3 is 17 amino acids long. The V gene lost 4 bases and the J gene lost 5 bases, with 23 bases spanning the gap. The CDR3 reads CASSWAGGGDDVETQYF. The sequenced CDR3 bases are TGTGCCAGCAGTTGGGCCGGCGGGGGCGACGACGTGGAGACC.

In the case of this clone: Read data end 3 residues before the CDR3 end; the end is taken from the germline J gene. The chain recombines TRBV28 with TRBJ2-7, with 11 bases that match TRBD2. Germline loops: CDR1 MDHEN, CDR2 SYDVKM. This CDR3 has 19 amino acids. The trim removed 7 bases at V and 3 bases at J, leaving 20 bases unmatched. The covered CDR3 bases are TGTGCCAGCACCGGGGCCGGGCTAGCGGGGGGCCTGATTTTCTACGAG. It yields the protein CASTGAGLAGGLIFYE. The CDR3 as a whole reads CASTGAGLAGGLIFYEQYF.

As for this clone: The read gets to within 3 residues of the CDR3 end, and the germline J gene fills in the rest. The chain employs TRBV7-2 and TRBJ2-1; 9 positions match TRBD2. This CDR3 comprises 17 residues. Germline V gene sequence: CDR1 SGHTA, CDR2 FQGNSA. Unmatched junction bases numbered 7, after V lost 0 bases and J lost 4 bases. CDR3 sequence: CASSLALGGGEYNEQFF. The sequenced part of the CDR3 DNA is TGTGCCAGCAGCTTAGCCCTTGGCGGGGGGGAATACAATGAG. The complete variable domain, with remaining parts taken from reference TRBV7-2 and TRBJ2-1, reads GAGVSQSPSNKVTEKGKDVELRCDPISGHTALYWYRQSLGQGLEFLIYFQGNSAPDKSGLPSDRFSAERTGGSVSTLTIQRTQQEDSAVYLCASSLALGGGEYNEQFFGPGTRLTVL.

About this clone: Sequencing ends 3 residues short of the CDR3 end; the germline J gene provides the rest. The chain employs TRBV11-2 and TRBJ2-2; maybe TRBD1 (5 bases). The germline V gene has CDR1 SGHAT and CDR2 FQNNGV. The CDR3 is 15 residues long. The V and J ends lost 1 base and 4 bases respectively, with 10 bases between them. The CDR3 DNA, read in part, is TGTGCCAGCAGCTTAGGTCAGACAGTCACCGGGGAG. This gives the protein CASSLGQTVTGE. The CDR3, in full, reads CASSLGQTVTGELFF.

The CDR3 bases that were read are TGTGCCAGCAGTTTACCGGGACTAGCGGGGTACAATGAG. It is translated as CASSLPGLAGYNE. In full, the CDR3 reads CASSLPGLAGYNEQFF. The chain is built from TRBV28 and TRBJ2-1, with 13 bases lining up with TRBD2. The read terminates 3 residues ahead of where the CDR3 ends, so the germline J gene completes it. The length of the CDR3 is 16 residues. The V and J ends lost 2 bases and 4 bases, in that order; junction bases with no gene match: 2. Germline V gene lookup returns CDR1 MDHEN and CDR2 SYDVKM.

Notes on this clone: The read terminates 3 residues before the CDR3 end, so the remaining end is supplied by the germline J gene. The genes are TRBV19 and TRBJ1-2; 7 bases align to TRBD1. The germline CDR1 and CDR2 sequences are LNHDA and SQIVND (reference sequence). The CDR3 is 16 residues long. CDR3 region: CASSPNSWDSSYDYTF. The sequenced part of the CDR3 DNA is TGTGCCAGTAGCCCCAATTCTTGGGACAGCTCCTACGAC.

On this clone: The read ends 3 residues before the CDR3 terminus; that terminus is restored from the germline J gene. V and J are TRBV7-7 and TRBJ2-5; possibly TRBD1 for D (5 bases). The CDR3 runs 15 residues. Trimming took 2 bases from V and 2 from J, leaving 12 bases between them. Germline assignment: CDR1 SSHAT and CDR2 FNYEAQ (reference sequence). The part of the CDR3 DNA that was read is TGTGCCAGCAGCTTAAGGGCAGGGCCTCAAGAGACC. Protein product: CASSLRAGPQET. The complete CDR3 protein is CASSLRAGPQETQYF. The variable domain in full, with the rest retrieved from reference TRBV7-7 and TRBJ2-5, is GAGVSQSPRYKVTKRGQDVTLRCDPISSHATLYWYQQALGQGPEFLTYFNYEAQPDKSGLPSDRFSAERPEGSISTLTIQRTEQRDSAMYRCASSLRAGPQETQYFGPGTRLLVL.

As to this clone: The CDR3 end lies 3 residues beyond the end of the read and is filled in from the germline J gene. This chain uses TRBV6-2 or TRBV6-3 with TRBJ2-7; tentative D call: TRBD2 (6 bases). CDR1 and CDR2 from the germline V gene are MNHEY and SVGEGT. The CDR3 loop spans 14 amino acids. Trimming removed 3 bases at V and 4 bases at J, with 13 bases between. CDR3 in amino acids: CASSYRTNSYEQYF. The sequenced CDR3 bases are TGTGCCAGCAGTTATAGGACTAACTCGTACGAG.

On this clone itself: The read falls 3 residues short of the CDR3 end, and the missing part is taken from the germline J gene. The sample contains more than one DNA sequence encoding this CDR3. J is TRBJ2-1 and V is TRBV7-3, with 13 positions matching TRBD2. J lost 6 bases, V lost 5 bases, and 1 base had no gene match. The CDR3 spans 14 residues. Per germline, CDR1 SGHTA and CDR2 FQGTGA. The part of the CDR3 DNA that was read is TGTGCCAGCAGCCGACTAGCGGGGGGCAATGAG. Residues: CASSRLAGGNE. The full CDR3 protein reads CASSRLAGGNEQFF.

On this clone: Read sequence stops 3 residues before the CDR3 end, and the germline J gene provides the missing end. The V call is TRBV20-1, the J call TRBJ2-3, with D tentatively TRBD1 (6 bases). Trimming removed 4 bases from V and 6 bases from J, with 17 bases in between. This CDR3 has 14 residues. CDR1 is DFQATT, CDR2 SNEGSKA, per germline (reference sequence). CDR3 sequence reads: CSAIHYPTGDTQYF. CDR3 bases read: TGCAGTGCTATCCATTACCCAACAGGGGATACG.

With respect to this clone: The read ends 3 residues before the CDR3 terminus; that terminus is restored from the germline J gene. V and J are TRBV19 and TRBJ1-2, with a weak D call TRBD1 (5 bases). Germline V gene lookup returns CDR1 LNHDA and CDR2 SQIVND (reference sequence). The CDR3 consists of 16 residues. The sequenced CDR3 bases are TGTGCCAGTAGTCCCCACTTGAGGGGCGTAAACAATGAC. Residues: CASSPHLRGVNND. The CDR3 in its entirety is CASSPHLRGVNNDYTF.

About this clone itself: The read ends 3 residues before the CDR3 terminus; that terminus is restored from the germline J gene. The chain carries TRBV19 and TRBJ2-3; D ambiguous. The germline gives CDR1 LNHDA, CDR2 SQIVND (reference sequence). V gave up 4 bases and J gave up 3 bases, with 8 bases separating them. This CDR3 is built from 13 residues. CDR3 DNA (partial): TGTGCCAGTAGTACCGTCGGGACAGATACG. It specifies CASSTVGTDT. The entire CDR3 is CASSTVGTDTQYF.

In the case of this clone: The CDR3 end falls 3 residues outside the read, so it is completed with the germline J gene. The chain uses TRBV7-9 and TRBJ2-3, with D maybe TRBD1 (6 bases). Per the germline V gene, CDR1 is SEHNR and CDR2 is FQNEAQ (reference sequence). The CDR3 consists of 14 residues. The chain's CDR3 is CASSNRQAAETQYF. Partial CDR3 DNA: TGTGCCAGCAGCAACAGACAGGCTGCGGAGACG.

Regarding this clone: The observed sequence ends 3 residues before the CDR3 terminus, with the missing tail filled in from the germline J gene. The chain couples TRBV7-2 to TRBJ2-3; D uncertain. The CDR3 spans 14 residues. Per the germline V gene, CDR1 is SGHTA and CDR2 is FQGNSA. The chain's CDR3 is CASSLGRSNQPQYF. The covered CDR3 bases are TGTGCCAGCAGCTTAGGACGTAGCAATCAGCCG. Combining the CDR3 with reference TRBV7-2 and TRBJ2-3 gives the whole variable domain GAGVSQSPSNKVTEKGKDVELRCDPISGHTALYWYRQSLGQGLEFLIYFQGNSAPDKSGLPSDRFSAERTGGSVSTLTIQRTQQEDSAVYLCASSLGRSNQPQYFGPGTRLTVL.

Partial CDR3 DNA: TGTGCCAGCTCGCCGGACAGCTCTAAGACAGATACG. Translation: CASSPDSSKTDT. The full CDR3 protein is CASSPDSSKTDTQYF. This chain connects TRBV28 to TRBJ2-3, with D tentatively TRBD1 (6 bases). The read terminates 3 residues ahead of where the CDR3 ends, so the germline J gene completes it. Germline lookup yields CDR1 MDHEN and CDR2 SYDVKM. This CDR3 contains 15 residues. Trimming left V 8 bases short and J 3 bases short, with 18 bases between.

Concerning this clone: The missing CDR3 end, 3 residues past where the read stops, is filled in from the germline J gene. The genes are TRBV11-3 and TRBJ1-1; TRBD1 matches at 7 bases. Germline-derived CDR1 and CDR2 are SGHNT and YENEEA. The CDR3 is 12 amino acids. V was clipped by 3 bases and J by 7 bases; unmatched bases: 2. CDR3 in amino acids: CASSLRDSEAFF. The CDR3 bases that were read are TGTGCCAGCAGCTTGCGGGACAGTGAA.

As for this clone: The read terminates 3 residues ahead of where the CDR3 ends, so the germline J gene completes it. The J gene is TRBJ2-5, the V gene TRBV5-6; 7 nucleotides line up with TRBD1. This CDR3 is built from 14 residues. Germline V gene data show CDR1 as SGHDT and CDR2 as YYEEEE. After removal of 3 bases from V and 2 bases from J, the junction contained 4 bases not matched to a gene. The CDR3 bases that were read are TGTGCCAGCAGCTCCGGACAGGTTCAAGAGACC. This translates into CASSSGQVQET. From start to end, the CDR3 is CASSSGQVQETQYF.

Details on this clone: The CDR3 is cut off 3 residues early in the read; its end comes from the germline J gene. The J gene is TRBJ2-2, the V gene TRBV6-2 or TRBV6-3, with 8 bases fitting TRBD1. The CDR3 runs 14 residues. The V gene's germline CDR1 is MNHEY and CDR2 SVGEGT. With 5 bases clipped from V and 5 bases from J, the junction kept 4 bases outside the gene matches. CDR3 sequence: CASSQGARTGELFF. The sequenced part of the CDR3 DNA is TGTGCCAGCAGTCAGGGGGCGCGGACCGGGGAG.

On this clone itself: Read coverage stops 3 residues before the CDR3 terminus; the germline J gene supplies the remainder. The V gene is TRBV2, the J gene TRBJ2-1; weak D call: TRBD2 (5 bases). Trimming cost V 10 bases and J 0 bases, with 16 bases left between them. CDR3 size: 15 residues. Germline V gene data show CDR1 as SNHLY and CDR2 as FYNNEI. CDR3 region: CANVLEPSSYNEQFF. Incomplete CDR3 DNA: TGTGCCAACGTACTAGAGCCGAGCTCCTACAATGAG.

In regard to this clone: The junction and the germline gene differ at one end; a read error may be behind it. The read stops 3 residues short of the end of the CDR3; the missing end is completed from the germline J gene. The chain is built from TRBV4-2 and TRBJ1-4; 10 bases align to TRBD1. CDR3 length: 16 residues. The germline V gene encodes CDR1 LGHNA and CDR2 YNFKEQ. CDR3 protein: CASSQERGTGVEKLFF. Incomplete CDR3 DNA: TGCGCCAGCAGCCAAGAAAGAGGGACAGGGGTTGAAAAA.